The 25 T cell receptor beta chains reported below all come from one sample, sequenced in a study of beta chain features in type 1 diabetes. All of the isolated RNA was reverse transcribed, so expressed TCRB transcripts were sequenced. Using immunoSEQ multiplex PCR, the repertoire was profiled, and TCRdb retains in-frame clones only, with some absent. The table shows about 360,000 clones, with around 12% occurring only once. The specimen was naive CD4+ T cells from blood. All receptors come from a man between 18 and 35 years old in good health.

This clone was found a few times. The chain combines TRBV11-1 with TRBJ2-7; 8 bases match TRBD2. Germline V gene sequence: CDR1 SGHAT, CDR2 FQDESV (reference sequence). The CDR3 is 15 residues long. V trimming: 6 bases; J trimming: 0 bases; junction bases outside the gene matches: 7. The CDR3 bases are TGTGCCAGCAGTTCCACTAGCGGAAGCTCCTACGAGCAGTACTTC. As protein: CASSSTSGSSYEQYF.

This clone was detected only a few times. The gene calls are TRBV7-2 and TRBJ2-1, with 8 nucleotides matching TRBD1. Germline values: CDR1 SGHTA, CDR2 FQGNSA. The CDR3 is 14 amino acids. Trimming cost V 2 bases and J 6 bases; bases outside gene matches: 3. CDR3 sequence: CASSLQGAVNEQFF. In DNA form, the CDR3 reads TGTGCCAGCAGCTTACAGGGGGCGGTCAATGAGCAGTTCTTC.

This clone was counted between two and nine times. CDR3 DNA: TGTGCCAGCAGCTCCCTCCGGTGGAACACTGAAGCTTTCTTT. It is translated as CASSSLRWNTEAFF. The chain carries TRBV7-3 and TRBJ1-1; no firm D call. V was clipped by 4 bases and J by 1 base, with 10 bases between them. This CDR3 spans 14 amino acids. Germline V CDR1 and CDR2: SGHTA, FQGTGA.

This clone was observed a handful of times. The V gene is TRBV5-4, the J gene TRBJ2-3, with a weak D call TRBD2 (6 bases). Germline CDR1 reads SGHNT; CDR2 reads YYREEE (reference sequence). Trimming removed 4 bases from V and 2 bases from J, with 17 bases in between. This CDR3 contains 16 residues. In nucleotides, the CDR3 is TGTGCCAGCAGCCGCCGACTAGATAGCTCCACAGATACGCAGTATTTT. This gives the protein CASSRRLDSSTDTQYF.

Comments on this clone: Sequence at one end of the junction differs from germline and may be a read error. The CDR3: CASSPDSFYNEQFF. The DNA for the CDR3 is TGTGCTAGCAGCCCTGACTCCTTCTACAATGAGCAGTTCTTC. V usage is TRBV7-7 and J usage is TRBJ2-1, with no clear D. Germline CDR1 SSHAT, CDR2 FNYEAQ (reference sequence). The CDR3 extends over 14 amino acids.

This clone occurred a few times. The chain uses TRBV7-3 and TRBJ2-2; no reliable D call. V was pared by 8 bases and J by 0 bases, with 7 bases between. The CDR3 has 13 amino acids. Germline CDR1 reads SGHTA; CDR2 reads FQGTGA. CDR3 residues: CASGRSNTGELFF. For the CDR3, the DNA is TGTGCCAGCGGGCGATCGAACACCGGGGAGCTGTTTTTT.

With respect to this clone: Other DNA sequences within the sample encode an identical CDR3. The rearrangement joins TRBV28 to TRBJ2-1; D gene ambiguous. The CDR3 covers 12 residues. V was cut by 2 bases and J by 8 bases, with 7 bases left in between. CDR1 MDHEN and CDR2 SYDVKM come from the germline V gene. As DNA, the CDR3 is TGTGCCAGCAGTTTACTGTCGGATGAGCAGTTCTTC. It translates to CASSLLSDEQFF. Full variable domain (rest looked up from reference TRBV28 and TRBJ2-1): DVKVTQSSRYLVKRTGEKVFLECVQDMDHENMFWYRQDPGLGLRLIYFSYDVKMKEKGDIPEGYSVSREKKERFSLILESASTNQTSMYLCASSLLSDEQFFGPGTRLTVL.

This rearrangement joins TRBV11-1 to TRBJ2-1; a weak D match, TRBD1 (6 bases). Trimming took 5 bases from V and 2 from J, leaving 16 bases between them. CDR1 and CDR2 (germline): SGHAT, FQDESV (reference sequence). The CDR3 contains 16 residues. The CDR3: CASSPNRELTYNEQFF. CDR3 in DNA: TGTGCCAGCAGCCCCAACAGGGAACTAACCTACAATGAGCAGTTCTTC.

With regard to this clone: Other DNA sequences of this sample code for an identical CDR3. CDR3: CASSPGTGNQPQHF. The CDR3 region has the DNA TGTGCCAGCTCACCAGGGACAGGGAATCAGCCCCAGCATTTT. V is TRBV18 and J is TRBJ1-5; 9 bases map to TRBD1. CDR1 and CDR2 (germline): KGHSH, LQKENI. This CDR3 has 14 amino acids. The V segment lost 2 bases and the J segment 4 bases; nucleotides outside the gene matches: 0.

This clone has just a few counts. The chain employs TRBV5-4 and TRBJ2-5, with 15 bases matching TRBD2. Germline CDR1 SGHNT, CDR2 YYREEE (reference sequence). The CDR3 is made up of 16 amino acids. Losses at the gene ends were 3 bases for V and 4 bases for J; bases not matched to a gene: 4. Here the CDR3 reads CASSSGLAGGPETQYF. The DNA of the CDR3 is TGTGCCAGCAGCTCCGGACTAGCGGGGGGGCCAGAGACCCAGTACTTC. Variable domain in full (rest from reference TRBV5-4 and TRBJ2-5): ETGVTQSPTHLIKTRGQQVTLRCSSQSGHNTVSWYQQALGQGPQFIFQYYREEENGRGNFPPRFSGLQFPNYSSELNVNALELDDSALYLCASSSGLAGGPETQYFGPGTRLLVL.

In this sample, this clone turned up a few times. The V and J genes are TRBV7-9 and TRBJ1-5; TRBD1 matches at 9 bases. Germline CDR1 and CDR2: SEHNR and FQNEAQ (reference sequence). Trimming took 1 base from V and 3 from J; bases not matched to a gene: 10. The length of the CDR3 is 18 residues. CDR3 residues: CASSLVGLRDRVNQPQHF. As DNA, the CDR3 is TGTGCCAGCAGCTTAGTAGGACTTAGGGACAGGGTCAATCAGCCCCAGCATTTT.

This chain links TRBV5-1 with TRBJ2-1; tentatively, D is TRBD1 (6 bases). CDR1 and CDR2 from the germline V gene are SGHRS and YFSETQ. The CDR3 consists of 15 residues. V lost 3 bases and J lost 0, with 10 bases in between. The CDR3 region is CASSSGASSYNEQFF. For the CDR3, the DNA is TGCGCCAGCAGCTCAGGGGCGAGCTCCTACAATGAGCAGTTCTTC. Complete variable domain (other parts from reference TRBV5-1 and TRBJ2-1): KAGVTQTPRYLIKTRGQQVTLSCSPISGHRSVSWYQQTPGQGLQFLFEYFSETQRNKGNFPGRFSGRQFSNSRSEMNVSTLELGDSALYLCASSSGASSYNEQFFGPGTRLTVL.

This clone has more than one count but fewer than ten. V and J are TRBV5-4 and TRBJ1-1, with 7 nucleotides matching TRBD1. Germline CDR1 and CDR2: SGHNT and YYREEE (reference sequence). V shed 4 bases, J shed 1 base, and the junction held 1 base outside the gene matches. The CDR3 spans 13 residues. CDR3 loop: CASSRDRNTEAFF. Here the CDR3 DNA reads TGTGCCAGCAGCCGGGACAGGAACACTGAAGCTTTCTTT.

The chain has TRBV6-6 and TRBJ1-1, with TRBD1 as a possible D gene (6 bases). The germline gives CDR1 MNHNY, CDR2 SVGAGI (reference sequence). The CDR3 is 15 residues long. The ends were cut back, 2 bases at V and 3 bases at J, with 13 bases in the middle. The CDR3 sequence: CASSYPEQGDTEAFF. The CDR3 region has the DNA TGTGCCAGCAGTTACCCGGAACAGGGTGACACTGAAGCTTTCTTT.

The chain combines TRBV28 with TRBJ2-1; D gene ambiguous. Trimming stripped 5 bases from V and 3 bases from J, with 11 bases between. This CDR3 is 14 amino acids long. In germline, CDR1 is MDHEN, CDR2 SYDVKM. The CDR3 loop is CASSPEARYNEQFF. DNA of the CDR3: TGTGCCAGCAGTCCCGAAGCCCGCTACAATGAGCAGTTCTTC.

V is TRBV7-8 and J is TRBJ2-7; D uncertain. Between the trimmed V and J ends, which lost 1 base and 9 bases, there was a span of 10 bases. Germline CDR1 is SGHVS and CDR2 is FQNEAQ. This CDR3 comprises 12 residues. CDR3: CASSLGAQRQYF. DNA of the CDR3: TGTGCCAGCAGCTTAGGGGCCCAACGGCAGTACTTC.

This clone was seen a handful of times. This chain joins TRBV10-3 and TRBJ2-3; the D is unclear. This CDR3 comprises 13 residues. Trimming took off 8 bases at V and 1 base at J, with 10 bases between the two ends. Germline values: CDR1 ENHRY, CDR2 SYGVKD. In DNA, the CDR3 is TGTGCCATCCTCGCGGCCCGCACAGATACGCAGTATTTT. This translates into CAILAARTDTQYF.

The V and J genes are TRBV27 and TRBJ2-1; 7 bases agree with TRBD1. The CDR3 is 14 amino acids. V lost 6 bases to trimming and J lost 5 bases; unmatched junction nucleotides: 7. The germline V gene encodes CDR1 MNHEY and CDR2 SMNVEV (reference sequence). CDR3 sequence reads: CASSLRDRDNEQFF. Written as DNA, the CDR3 is TGTGCCAGCAGCCTCCGGGACAGAGACAATGAGCAGTTCTTC.

This clone was detected only a few times. This chain uses TRBV6-6 with TRBJ2-1, with D perhaps TRBD2 (5 bases). The length of the CDR3 is 14 residues. Germline loops: CDR1 MNHNY, CDR2 SVGAGI (reference sequence). The germline V and J ends were trimmed by 6 bases and 1 base, with 10 bases remaining between them. The CDR3 spells CASSPGESYNEQFF. For the CDR3, the DNA is TGTGCCAGCAGCCCCGGGGAATCCTACAATGAGCAGTTCTTC.

CDR3 residues: CAWSISGQPQHF. The CDR3 nucleotides read TGTGCCTGGAGCATATCGGGTCAGCCCCAGCATTTT. The rearrangement links TRBV30 to TRBJ1-5; D gene ambiguous. V was clipped by 3 bases and J by 6 bases, with 9 bases between them. From germline, CDR1 is GTSNPN and CDR2 SVGIG (reference sequence). The CDR3 has 12 amino acids. Using reference TRBV30 and TRBJ1-5 for the parts outside the CDR3, the full variable domain is SQTIHQWPATLVQPVGSPLSLECTVEGTSNPNLYWYRQAAGRGLQLLFYSVGIGQISSEVPQNLSASRPQDRQFILSSKKLLLSDSGFYLCAWSISGQPQHFGDGTRLSIL.

The J gene is TRBJ2-1, the V gene TRBV7-6; D uncertain. Deletions cut 5 bases from V and 0 bases from J, with 11 bases between. Germline lookup yields CDR1 SGHVS and CDR2 FNYEAQ. This CDR3 has 15 residues. The CDR3, as DNA: TGTGCCAGCAGCACTGACATACCCTCCTACAATGAGCAGTTCTTC. Translation gives CASSTDIPSYNEQFF.

This chain connects TRBV7-2 to TRBJ1-1, with D possibly matching TRBD1 (5 bases). V dropped 4 bases and J dropped 4 bases, with 7 bases sitting between them. CDR3 length: 12 amino acids. Germline CDR1 reads SGHTA; CDR2 reads FQGNSA. The CDR3 sequence is CASSWGRTEAFF. The CDR3 coding sequence is TGTGCCAGCAGCTGGGGCCGCACTGAAGCTTTCTTT. Based on the CDR3 plus reference TRBV7-2 and TRBJ1-1, the full variable domain is GAGVSQSPSNKVTEKGKDVELRCDPISGHTALYWYRQSLGQGLEFLIYFQGNSAPDKSGLPSDRFSAERTGGSVSTLTIQRTQQEDSAVYLCASSWGRTEAFFGQGTRLTVV.

The table lists this clone with a few counts. The chain combines TRBV19 with TRBJ2-2; 7 nucleotides match TRBD1. There are 13 residues in the CDR3. Germline loops: CDR1 LNHDA, CDR2 SQIVND (reference sequence). The V and J ends lost 9 bases and 5 bases, in that order; junction bases with no gene match: 6. The DNA for the CDR3 is TGTGCCAGCGGGACAGCCCGGACCGGGGAGCTGTTTTTT. Protein sequence: CASGTARTGELFF.

This clone was detected a few times. V usage is TRBV5-4 and J usage is TRBJ1-1; tentatively, D is TRBD1 (5 bases). This CDR3 region has 15 residues. Trimming left V 0 bases short and J 4 bases short, with 13 bases between. Germline CDR1 is SGHNT and CDR2 is YYREEE (reference sequence). CDR3 nucleotide sequence: TGTGCCAGCAGCTTGGCTTACAGCAGGGCCACTGAAGCTTTCTTT. Amino acid sequence: CASSLAYSRATEAFF.

This chain's CDR3 is CASSLGPGYEQYF. The CDR3 coding sequence is TGTGCCAGCAGTTTAGGGCCAGGCTACGAGCAGTACTTC. The chain links TRBV27 to TRBJ2-7; D is undetermined. Germline CDR1 MNHEY, CDR2 SMNVEV (reference sequence). The CDR3 spans 13 residues. Trimming took 2 bases from V and 3 from J, leaving 8 bases between them.